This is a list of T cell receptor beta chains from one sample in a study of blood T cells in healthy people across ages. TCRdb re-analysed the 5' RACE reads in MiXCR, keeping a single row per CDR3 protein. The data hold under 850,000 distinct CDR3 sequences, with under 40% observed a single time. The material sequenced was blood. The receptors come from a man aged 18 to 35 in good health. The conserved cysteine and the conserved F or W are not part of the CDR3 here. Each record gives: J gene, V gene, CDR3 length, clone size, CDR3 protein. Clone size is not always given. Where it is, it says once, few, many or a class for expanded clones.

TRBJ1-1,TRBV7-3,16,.,ASSLSGSIGGWGHEAF
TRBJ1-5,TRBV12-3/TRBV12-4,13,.,ASSGAEGPNQPQH
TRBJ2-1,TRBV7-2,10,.,ASTETYNEQF
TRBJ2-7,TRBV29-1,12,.,SVVVSDSAYEQY
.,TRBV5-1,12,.,APPPDRSTYEQY
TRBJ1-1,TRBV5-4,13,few,ASSLGVGENTEAF
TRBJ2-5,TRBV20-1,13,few,SALYSGGVGETQY
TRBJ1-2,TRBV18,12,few,ASSPTGERYGYT
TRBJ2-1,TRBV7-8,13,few,ASSLIGAGYNEQF
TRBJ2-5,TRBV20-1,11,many,SALLASQETQY
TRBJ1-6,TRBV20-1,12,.,SASFPGQNSSLH
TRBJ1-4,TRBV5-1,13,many,ASSLAGRDNEKLF
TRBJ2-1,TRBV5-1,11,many,ASSPDNYNEQF
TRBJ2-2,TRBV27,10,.,ASSPLGGELF
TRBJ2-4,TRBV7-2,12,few,ASSLGGRGDIQY
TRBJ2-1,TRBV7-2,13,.,ASSLVTGSYDEQF
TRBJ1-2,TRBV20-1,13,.,SAKNQGQGAGGYT
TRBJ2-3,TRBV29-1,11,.,SVAPTAIPTQY
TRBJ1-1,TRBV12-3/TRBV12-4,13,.,ASSPRPVMNTEAF
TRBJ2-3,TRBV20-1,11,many,SAPWGGTDTQY
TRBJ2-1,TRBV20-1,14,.,SARPRDPESYNEQF
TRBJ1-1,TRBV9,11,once,AGSVYSNTEAF